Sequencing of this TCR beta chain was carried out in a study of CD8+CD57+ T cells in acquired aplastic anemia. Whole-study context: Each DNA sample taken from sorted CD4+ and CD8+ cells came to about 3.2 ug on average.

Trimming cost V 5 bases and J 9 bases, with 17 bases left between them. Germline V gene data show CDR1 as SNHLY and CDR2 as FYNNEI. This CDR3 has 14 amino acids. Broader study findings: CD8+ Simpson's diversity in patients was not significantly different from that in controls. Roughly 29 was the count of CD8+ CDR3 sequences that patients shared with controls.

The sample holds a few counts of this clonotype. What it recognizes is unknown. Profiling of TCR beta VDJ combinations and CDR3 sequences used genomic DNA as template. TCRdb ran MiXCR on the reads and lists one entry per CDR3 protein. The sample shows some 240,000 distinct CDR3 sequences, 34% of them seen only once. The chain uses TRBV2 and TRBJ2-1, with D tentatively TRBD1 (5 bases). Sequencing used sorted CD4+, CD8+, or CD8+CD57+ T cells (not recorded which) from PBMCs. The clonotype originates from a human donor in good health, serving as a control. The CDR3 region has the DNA TGTGCCAGCAGTTACTCCGGACAAGAGTCTGAGCAGTTCTTC. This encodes CASSYSGQESEQFF. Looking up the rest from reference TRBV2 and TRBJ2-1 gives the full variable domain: EPEVTQTPSHQVTQMGQEVILRCVPISNHLYFYWYRQILGQKVEFLVSFYNNEISEKSEIFDDQFSVERPDGSNFTLKIRSTKLEDSAMYFCASSYSGQESEQFFGPGTRLTVL.